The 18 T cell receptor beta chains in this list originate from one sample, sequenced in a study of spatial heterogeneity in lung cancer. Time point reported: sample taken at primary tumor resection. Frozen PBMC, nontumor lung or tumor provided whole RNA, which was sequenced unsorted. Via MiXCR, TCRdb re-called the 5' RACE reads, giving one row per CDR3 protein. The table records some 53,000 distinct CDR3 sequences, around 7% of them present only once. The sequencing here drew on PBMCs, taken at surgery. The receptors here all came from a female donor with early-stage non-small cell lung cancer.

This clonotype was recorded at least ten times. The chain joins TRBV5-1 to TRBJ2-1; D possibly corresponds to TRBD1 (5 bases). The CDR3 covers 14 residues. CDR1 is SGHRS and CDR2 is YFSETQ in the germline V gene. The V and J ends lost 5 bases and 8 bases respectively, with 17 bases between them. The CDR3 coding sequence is TGCGCCAGCAGTTACTCGGACCCAGGGCATGAGCAGTTCTTC. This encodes CASSYSDPGHEQFF.

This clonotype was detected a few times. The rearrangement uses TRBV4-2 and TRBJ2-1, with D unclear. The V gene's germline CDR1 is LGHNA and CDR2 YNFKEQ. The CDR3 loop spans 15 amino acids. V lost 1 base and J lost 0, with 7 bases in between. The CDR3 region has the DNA TGTGCCAGCAGCCAAGCTTGGAGCTCCTACAATGAGCAGTTCTTC. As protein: CASSQAWSSYNEQFF.

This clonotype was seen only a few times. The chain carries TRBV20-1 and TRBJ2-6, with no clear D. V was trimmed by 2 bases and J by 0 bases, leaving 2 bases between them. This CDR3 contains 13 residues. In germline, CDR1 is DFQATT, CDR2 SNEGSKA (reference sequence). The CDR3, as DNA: TGCAGTGCTAGATCCTCTGGGGCCAACGTCCTGACTTTC. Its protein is CSARSSGANVLTF.

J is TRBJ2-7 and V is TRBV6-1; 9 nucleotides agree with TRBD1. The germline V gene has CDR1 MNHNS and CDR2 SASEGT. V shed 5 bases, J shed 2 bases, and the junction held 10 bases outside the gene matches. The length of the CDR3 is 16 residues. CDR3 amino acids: CASSPPRWTGAYEQYF. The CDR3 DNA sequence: TGTGCCAGCAGTCCCCCCCGTTGGACAGGGGCCTACGAGCAGTACTTC.

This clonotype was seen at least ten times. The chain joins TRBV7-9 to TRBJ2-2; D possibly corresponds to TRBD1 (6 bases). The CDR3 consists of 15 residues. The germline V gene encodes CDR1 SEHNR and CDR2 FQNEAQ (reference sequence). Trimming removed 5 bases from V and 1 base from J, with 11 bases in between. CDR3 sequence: CASSPRGGNTGELFF. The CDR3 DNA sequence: TGTGCCAGCAGCCCCAGGGGCGGGAACACCGGGGAGCTGTTTTTT.

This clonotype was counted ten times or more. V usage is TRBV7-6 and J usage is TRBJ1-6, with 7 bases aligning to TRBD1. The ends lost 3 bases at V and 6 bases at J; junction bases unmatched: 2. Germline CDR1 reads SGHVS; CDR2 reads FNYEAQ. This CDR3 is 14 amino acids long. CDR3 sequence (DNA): TGTGCCAGCAGCTTGGGACAGCTTAATTCACCCCTCCACTTT. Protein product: CASSLGQLNSPLHF.

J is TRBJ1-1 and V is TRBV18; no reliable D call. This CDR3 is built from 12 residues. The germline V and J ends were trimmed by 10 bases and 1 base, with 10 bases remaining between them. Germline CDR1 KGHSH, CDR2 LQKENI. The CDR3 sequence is CATKVGNTEAFF. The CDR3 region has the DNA TGTGCCACCAAAGTGGGGAACACTGAAGCTTTCTTT.

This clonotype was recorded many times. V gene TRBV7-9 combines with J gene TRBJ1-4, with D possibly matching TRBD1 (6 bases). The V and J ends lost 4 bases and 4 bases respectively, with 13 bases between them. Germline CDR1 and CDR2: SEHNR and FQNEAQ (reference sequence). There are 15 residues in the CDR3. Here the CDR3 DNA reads TGTGCCAGCAGCTCAGGGACAAGCCTTAATGAAAAACTGTTTTTT. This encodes CASSSGTSLNEKLFF.

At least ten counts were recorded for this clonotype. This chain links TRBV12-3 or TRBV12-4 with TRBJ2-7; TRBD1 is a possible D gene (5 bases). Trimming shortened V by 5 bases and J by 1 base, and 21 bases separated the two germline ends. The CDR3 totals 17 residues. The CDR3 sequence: CASSSFLAQGTSYEQYF. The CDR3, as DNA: TGTGCCAGCAGTAGTTTCCTGGCCCAGGGTACGTCCTACGAGCAGTACTTC.

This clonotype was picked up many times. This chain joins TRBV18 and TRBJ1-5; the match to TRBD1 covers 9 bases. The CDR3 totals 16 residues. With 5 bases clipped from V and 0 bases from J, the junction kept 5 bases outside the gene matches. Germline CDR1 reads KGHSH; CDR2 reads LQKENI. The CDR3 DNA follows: TGTGCCAGCTCAACCGGGACAGGGTATAGCAATCAGCCCCAGCATTTT. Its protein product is CASSTGTGYSNQPQHF.

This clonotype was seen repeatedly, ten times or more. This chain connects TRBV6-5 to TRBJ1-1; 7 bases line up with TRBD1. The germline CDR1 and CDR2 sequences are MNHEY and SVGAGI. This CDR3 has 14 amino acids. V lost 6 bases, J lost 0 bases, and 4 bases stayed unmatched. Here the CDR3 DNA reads TGTGCCAGCAGGTTCCAGGGGGTGAACACTGAAGCTTTCTTT. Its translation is CASRFQGVNTEAFF.

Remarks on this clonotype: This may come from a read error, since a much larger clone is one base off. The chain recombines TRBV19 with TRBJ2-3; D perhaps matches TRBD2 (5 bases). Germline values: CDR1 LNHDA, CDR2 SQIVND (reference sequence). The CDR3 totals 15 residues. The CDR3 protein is CASTPAVSSTDTQCF. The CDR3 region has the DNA TGTGCCAGTACCCCGGCCGTATCTAGCACAGATACGCAGTGTTTT. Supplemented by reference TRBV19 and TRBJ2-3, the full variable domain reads DGGITQSPKYLFRKEGQNVTLSCEQNLNHDAMYWYRQDPGQGLRLIYYSQIVNDFQKGDIAEGYSVSREKKESFPLTVTSAQKNPTAFYLCASTPAVSSTDTQCFGPGTRLTVL.

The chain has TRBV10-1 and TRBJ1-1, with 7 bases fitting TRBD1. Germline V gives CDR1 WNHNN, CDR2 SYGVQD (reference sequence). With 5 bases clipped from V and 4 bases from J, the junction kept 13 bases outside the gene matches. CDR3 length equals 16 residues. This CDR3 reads CASSPTGATFATEAFF. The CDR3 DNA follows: TGCGCCAGCAGTCCAACAGGGGCGACATTTGCCACTGAAGCTTTCTTT.

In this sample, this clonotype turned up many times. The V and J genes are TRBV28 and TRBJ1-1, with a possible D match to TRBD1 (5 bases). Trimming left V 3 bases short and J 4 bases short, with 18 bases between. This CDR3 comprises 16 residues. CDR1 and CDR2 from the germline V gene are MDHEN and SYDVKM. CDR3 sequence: CASSLGSGVGGTEAFF. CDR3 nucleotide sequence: TGTGCCAGCAGTTTGGGATCGGGGGTCGGAGGCACTGAAGCTTTCTTT.

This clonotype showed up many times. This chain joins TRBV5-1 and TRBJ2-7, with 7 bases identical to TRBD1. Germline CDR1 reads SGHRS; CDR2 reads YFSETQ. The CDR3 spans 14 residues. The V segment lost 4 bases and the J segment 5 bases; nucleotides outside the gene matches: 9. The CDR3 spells CASSHKTGSHEQYF. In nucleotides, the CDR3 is TGCGCCAGCAGCCATAAGACAGGGTCCCACGAGCAGTACTTC.

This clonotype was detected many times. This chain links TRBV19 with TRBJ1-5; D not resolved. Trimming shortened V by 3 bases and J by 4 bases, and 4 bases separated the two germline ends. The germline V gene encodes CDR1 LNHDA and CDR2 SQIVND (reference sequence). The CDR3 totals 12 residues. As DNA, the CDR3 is TGTGCCAGTAGTATTTTTAATCAGCCCCAGCATTTT. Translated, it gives CASSIFNQPQHF.

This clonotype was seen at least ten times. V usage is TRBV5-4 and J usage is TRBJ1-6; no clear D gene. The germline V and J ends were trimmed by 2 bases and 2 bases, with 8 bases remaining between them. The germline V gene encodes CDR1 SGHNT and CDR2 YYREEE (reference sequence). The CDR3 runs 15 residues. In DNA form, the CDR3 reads TGTGCCAGCAGCTTCGGGAGCCCCTATAATTCACCCCTCCACTTT. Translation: CASSFGSPYNSPLHF.

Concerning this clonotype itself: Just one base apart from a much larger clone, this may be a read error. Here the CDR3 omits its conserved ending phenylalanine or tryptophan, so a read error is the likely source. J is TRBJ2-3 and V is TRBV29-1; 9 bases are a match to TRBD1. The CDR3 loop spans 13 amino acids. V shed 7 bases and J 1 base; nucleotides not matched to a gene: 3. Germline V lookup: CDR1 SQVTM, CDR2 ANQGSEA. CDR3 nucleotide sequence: TGCAGCGGGCGGGACAGGGGCACAGATACGCAGTATTTA. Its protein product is CSGRDRGTDTQYL.